This TCR beta chain was documented in a study of shared clonotypes between healthy human individuals. CDR1 is MDHEN and CDR2 is SYDVKM in the germline V gene. Trimming cost V 4 bases and J 5 bases, with 18 bases left between them. This CDR3 comprises 16 residues. Study-level points and caveats: Naive CD4 clonotypes were shared across a handful of donors at roughly 5%. Relative to their counterparts shared across all four donors, non-shared clonotypes exhibited diminished generation probabilities.

Donors were healthy HIV-negative adults without recently reported acute infections or vaccinations. On this clone itself: Its antigen is unknown.

Sorted-subset replicate PCRs used 150 to 250 ng of genomic DNA. This amount corresponded to about 30,000 T cell genomes. Data came from immunoSEQ multiplex PCR; TCRdb stores just in-frame clones and leaves some out. Among some 1.4 million clones listed, roughly 96% were seen once. This TCR came from a man aged 25-40 years in good health. The chain joins TRBV28 to TRBJ2-1, with D possibly called TRBD1 or TRBD2 (6 bases each). The specimen sequenced was naive CD4+ T cells sorted from blood. Subset given: CD45RA+ positively selected. CDR3 bases: TGTGCCAGCAGTTCCCCACAGGGACTGAACAACAATGAGCAGTTCTTC. It yields the protein CASSSPQGLNNNEQFF. Supplemented by reference TRBV28 and TRBJ2-1, the full variable domain reads DVKVTQSSRYLVKRTGEKVFLECVQDMDHENMFWYRQDPGLGLRLIYFSYDVKMKEKGDIPEGYSVSREKKERFSLILESASTNQTSMYLCASSSPQGLNNNEQFFGPGTRLTVL.